These T cell receptor beta chains were read from a single sample in a study of OX40 agonist ivuxolimab in advanced cancers. Sequencing used immunoSEQ multiplex PCR; TCRdb keeps in-frame clones, though not all of them. The table has tens of thousands of clones, approximately 80% seen once. The sample was CD4+ or CD8+ T cells sorted from blood, taken in a trial of the OX40 agonist ivuxolimab. The receptor set was obtained from an adult with an advanced solid tumor such as melanoma, head and neck, liver or kidney cancer. Each CDR3 is given with its conserved first and last residue. D genes are given only for firm matches. Only part of the rows carry a size: once, few, many, or a class if the clone is expanded.

CDR3nt,CDR3aa,j_gene,abundance,d_gene,v_gene
TGTGCCATCAGTGAGGGACAGGAGGAGAGAGAGACCCAGTACTTC,CAISEGQEERETQYF,TRBJ2-5,.,TRBD1,TRBV10-3
TGTGCCAGCAGTTTATCGACGACGGCCTCCTACGAGCAGTACTTC,CASSLSTTASYEQYF,TRBJ2-7,.,.,TRBV27
TGTGCCAGCAGTTTAAGCCCCACCGGGACATCGCTAATGGAAAAACTGTTTTTT,CASSLSPTGTSLMEKLFF,TRBJ1-4,.,.,TRBV27
TGTGCCAGCAAGCACCCCTCCGATTTGAACACTGAAGCTTTCTTT,CASKHPSDLNTEAFF,TRBJ1-1,.,.,TRBV28
TGTGCCAGCAGTCCGGGCCCCGCGGTCCGAAACGAGCAGTACTTC,CASSPGPAVRNEQYF,TRBJ2-7,.,.,TRBV2
TGTGCCAGCTCACCAGGTCTGGTAACTGCATACGAAGCTTTCTTT,CASSPGLVTAYEAFF,TRBJ1-1,.,.,TRBV18
TGTGCCAGCAGCACATCCGGGACAGGGGGTACTGGGGCCAACGTCCTGACTTTC,CASSTSGTGGTGANVLTF,TRBJ2-6,.,TRBD1,TRBV5-5
TGTGCCAGCAGTTACACAGGAAGCACAGATACGCAGTATTTT,CASSYTGSTDTQYF,TRBJ2-3,.,.,TRBV6-5
TGTGCCAGCAGAAGACAGGCTGCTGGGGCCAACGTCCTGACTTTC,CASRRQAAGANVLTF,TRBJ2-6,few,.,TRBV6-6
TGTGCCAGCAGCACAGGGTTCAAGCAGCCCCAGCATTTT,CASSTGFKQPQHF,TRBJ1-5,.,.,TRBV5-6
TGCGCCAGCGGGGAAACCGGCAGTAATGAGCAGTTCTTC,CASGETGSNEQFF,TRBJ2-1,.,.,TRBV5-1
TGTGCCAGCAGCCAGCGCTGGGGGCTCGTAGCTTTCTTT,CASSQRWGLVAFF,TRBJ1-1,.,.,TRBV7-2
TGTGCCAGTAGTCTCACAAGGGCCGGGGAGCAGTTCTTC,CASSLTRAGEQFF,TRBJ2-1,.,.,TRBV19
TGTGCCAGCAGGAGACAGGACCTCCTCCAAGAGACCCAGTACTTC,CASRRQDLLQETQYF,TRBJ2-5,.,.,TRBV2
TGTGCCAGTACCAGTCTGGGAAACGGGGAGCTGTTTTTT,CASTSLGNGELFF,TRBJ2-2,medium-sized,.,TRBV19
TGTGCCTCCACCCTAGCGGGGGAGGCAGATACGCAGTATTTT,CASTLAGEADTQYF,TRBJ2-3,.,TRBD2,TRBV2
TGCGCCAGCAGCCCGACTGTAATGGGAGAGACCCAGTACTTC,CASSPTVMGETQYF,TRBJ2-5,.,.,TRBV5-1
TGTGCCAGCAGCTTATCAGGGTCCTTGGGGGCCCAGCATTTT,CASSLSGSLGAQHF,TRBJ1-5,.,.,TRBV7-2
TGTGCCTGGAGTCCCGGTGGGGGGGGAGCAGATACGCAGTATTTT,CAWSPGGGGADTQYF,TRBJ2-3,.,TRBD2,TRBV30
TGTGCCCTACAGTTAAGCACAGATACGCAGTATTTT,CALQLSTDTQYF,TRBJ2-3,few,.,TRBV30
TGTGCCAGCAGTACGAACACTGAAGCTTTCTTT,CASSTNTEAFF,TRBJ1-1,.,.,TRBV6-5
TGCGCCAGCAGCTTAATCGTGCAAGAGACCCAGTACTTC,CASSLIVQETQYF,TRBJ2-5,.,.,TRBV5-1
TGTGCCAGCAGTGAAACTCAGGGTTCTAACTACGAGCAGTACTTC,CASSETQGSNYEQYF,TRBJ2-7,few,.,TRBV6-1
TGTGCCAGTAACCCACGGAGGGGCTGGGGCACTGAAGCTTTCTTT,CASNPRRGWGTEAFF,TRBJ1-1,.,.,TRBV19
TGTGCCAGCAGCTTAGGCACAGGGGGACCCTACAATGAGCAGTTCTTC,CASSLGTGGPYNEQFF,TRBJ2-1,.,TRBD1,TRBV11-3
TGTGCCAGCTCAACGGACAGGGGGTCCTACGAGCAGTACTTC,CASSTDRGSYEQYF,TRBJ2-7,once,TRBD1,TRBV18
TGTGCCAGCAGCTTAGATCGGCGGAAATACACAGATACGCAGTATTTT,CASSLDRRKYTDTQYF,TRBJ2-3,once,.,TRBV11-2
TGTGCCATCAGTGAGTCTGAGGGTATTGGAAACACCATATATTTT,CAISESEGIGNTIYF,TRBJ1-3,.,.,TRBV10-3
TGTGCCAGCAGCTTAGACAATCAGCCCCAGCATTTT,CASSLDNQPQHF,TRBJ1-5,.,.,TRBV7-2
TGTGCCAGCAGCTTGATAGCAAGAAATGAGCAGTTCTTC,CASSLIARNEQFF,TRBJ2-1,once,.,TRBV5-4
TGTGCCAGCAGCCTAGGCAGGGAAATCCTAAAACTGTTTTTT,CASSLGREILKLFF,TRBJ1-4,.,.,TRBV6-5
TGTGCCAGCAGCTTAGGGGTAACAGTGGGCGGGGAGCTGTTTTTT,CASSLGVTVGGELFF,TRBJ2-2,few,.,TRBV11-2
TGTGCCAGCAGCGGCAGGGACAGGGGTGTGGAGGGCTACACCTTC,CASSGRDRGVEGYTF,TRBJ1-2,few,TRBD1,TRBV9
TGTGCCAGTGGGGGACAGGCGAAATCTGGGGCCAACGTCCTGACTTTC,CASGGQAKSGANVLTF,TRBJ2-6,.,TRBD1,TRBV19
TGTGCCAGCAGCCACATCTTCTCCTCAGGGTATGTGCCTGAAGCTTTCTTT,CASSHIFSSGYVPEAFF,TRBJ1-1,once,.,TRBV14
TGTGCCAGCAGCGTAGAATTTGGGGGCACTGAAGCTTTCTTT,CASSVEFGGTEAFF,TRBJ1-1,.,.,TRBV9
TGTGCCAGCAGTGCGACTAGCGGGGGGCCGAACACCGGGGAGCTGTTTTTT,CASSATSGGPNTGELFF,TRBJ2-2,.,TRBD2,TRBV6-1
TGTGCCAGCAGCTTACTCAACGCCCGTTACAATGAGCAGTTCTTC,CASSLLNARYNEQFF,TRBJ2-1,.,.,TRBV7-6
TGTGCCAGCAGCTTACTCGCAGGGAACAATGAGCAGTTCTTC,CASSLLAGNNEQFF,TRBJ2-1,.,.,TRBV7-2
TGTGCCAGCACACGGACAGGTTACTATGGCTACACCTTC,CASTRTGYYGYTF,TRBJ1-2,few,TRBD1,TRBV25-1
TGTGCCAGCAGCCGCGCCGGGACAGTCTCCTACGAGCAGTACTTC,CASSRAGTVSYEQYF,TRBJ2-7,.,TRBD1,TRBV9
TGTGCCAGCAGGCAAACAGGGGGAAATGAAAAACTGTTTTTT,CASRQTGGNEKLFF,TRBJ1-4,.,TRBD1,TRBV5-4
TGTGCCAGCTCACCTTCGTCGGGGACAACTTGGGGAAACACCATATATTTT,CASSPSSGTTWGNTIYF,TRBJ1-3,.,.,TRBV18
TGTGCCAGCAGCATACCGGGGGTCCAAGAGACCCAGTACTTC,CASSIPGVQETQYF,TRBJ2-5,.,.,TRBV5-4
TGTGCCTGGAGTAAACAGGGAGATCAGCCCCAGCATTTT,CAWSKQGDQPQHF,TRBJ1-5,.,.,TRBV30
TGTGCCAGCAGTGTGGGACAGGGCTTCCAGCCCCAGCATTTT,CASSVGQGFQPQHF,TRBJ1-5,.,TRBD1,TRBV28
TGTGCCAGCAGCATCCGCGGGGCCAAAAACATTCAGTACTTC,CASSIRGAKNIQYF,TRBJ2-4,.,.,TRBV9
TGTGCCAGCGGTGGGGCAGGGTACGGCTACACCTTC,CASGGAGYGYTF,TRBJ1-2,few,.,TRBV6-5
TGTGCCAGCAGCCCAGGACAGGGGGTCGGGGAGCTGTTTTTT,CASSPGQGVGELFF,TRBJ2-2,once,TRBD1,TRBV9
TGTGCCAGCAGCTTGGAGATAGCGGTCTACGAGCAGTACTTC,CASSLEIAVYEQYF,TRBJ2-7,.,.,TRBV5-4
TGTGCCAGCAGTCCCGACAGGGAGGATTCACCCCTCCACTTT,CASSPDREDSPLHF,TRBJ1-6,once,TRBD1,TRBV6-5
TGTGCCACCGCCCCACTAGCGGGGACCACAGATACGCAGTATTTT,CATAPLAGTTDTQYF,TRBJ2-3,.,TRBD2,TRBV10-3
TGTGCCAGCTCAGCCTACAGGGGAGAGACCCAGTACTTC,CASSAYRGETQYF,TRBJ2-5,.,TRBD1,TRBV18
TGTGCCAGTAGTATCGTCCGGGCGGACTTCTACAATGAGCAGTTCTTC,CASSIVRADFYNEQFF,TRBJ2-1,.,.,TRBV19
TGTGCCAGCTCACTTGGACGGCTGAATGAAAAACTGTTTTTT,CASSLGRLNEKLFF,TRBJ1-4,.,.,TRBV18